The next 5 T cell receptor beta chains were all read from a single sample in a study of shared clonotypes between healthy human individuals. The method was immunoSEQ multiplex PCR; TCRdb's version includes in-frame clones alone and lacks a portion of them. The profile shows some 2,500,000 clones, under 95% of them singletons. Sequenced sample: naive CD4+ T cells from PBMCs. The sample's subset: CD45RA+ positively selected. The receptors originated from a young man in good health. Some clones in this sample may be carry-over from other donors' samples.

This clone was counted once. The chain joins TRBV29-1 to TRBJ2-3, with 9 positions matching TRBD1. In germline, CDR1 is SQVTM, CDR2 ANQGSEA. The CDR3 totals 16 residues. V dropped 3 bases and J dropped 7; count of bases not matched to a gene: 14. CDR3 sequence (DNA): TGCAGCGTTGATCGGGGTGGGACAGGGCCTGTCTATACGCAGTATTTT. This gives the protein CSVDRGGTGPVYTQYF.

V and J are TRBV11-2 and TRBJ1-3; no clear D gene. This CDR3 is 14 amino acids long. The germline V and J ends were trimmed by 3 bases and 8 bases, with 14 bases remaining between them. CDR1 is SGHAT, CDR2 FQNNGV, per germline. CDR3 sequence: CASSFRPKSYTIYF. CDR3 in DNA: TGTGCCAGCAGCTTTAGGCCTAAAAGTTACACCATATATTTT. Looking up the rest from reference TRBV11-2 and TRBJ1-3 gives the full variable domain: EAGVAQSPRYKIIEKRQSVAFWCNPISGHATLYWYQQILGQGPKLLIQFQNNGVVDDSQLPKDRFSAERLKGVDSTLKIQPAKLEDSAVYLCASSFRPKSYTIYFGEGSWLTVV.

The chain is built from TRBV5-4 and TRBJ2-1, with 9 bases identical to TRBD2. CDR1 and CDR2 (germline): SGHNT, YYREEE (reference sequence). This CDR3 is built from 17 residues. The J segment lost 3 bases and the V segment lost 2 bases, leaving 9 bases of the junction unmatched. CDR3 in amino acids: CASSLGGPSGIYNEQFF. CDR3 sequence (DNA): TGTGCCAGCAGCTTAGGGGGTCCTAGCGGGATCTACAATGAGCAGTTCTTC.

V usage is TRBV4-1 and J usage is TRBJ2-7; D call uncertain. The ends were cut back, 1 base at V and 6 bases at J, with 13 bases in the middle. CDR1 and CDR2 from the germline V gene are MGHRA and YSYEKL. The CDR3 consists of 14 residues. The CDR3 reads CASSQVVRNSEQYF. As DNA, the CDR3 is TGCGCCAGCAGCCAAGTTGTGCGTAACTCCGAGCAGTACTTC.

The genes are TRBV19 and TRBJ2-1; tentatively, D is TRBD1 or TRBD2 (5 bases each). Trimming took off 7 bases at V and 8 bases at J, with 24 bases between the two ends. From germline, CDR1 is LNHDA and CDR2 SQIVND (reference sequence). CDR3 length: 16 residues. The CDR3 bases are TGTGCCAGTACTAGGAGTCGGGCCTGGGACCCCGATGAGCAGTTCTTC. Translation: CASTRSRAWDPDEQFF.